The T cell receptor beta chain under discussion was sequenced for a study of T cells after yellow fever vaccination. Study-wide results and limits: Weaker, the secondary response had a peak occurring faster, on day 5 versus 15.

Each CDR3 protein is one row after TCRdb ran MiXCR on the 5' RACE reads. This repertoire shows approximately 550,000 distinct CDR3 sequences, roughly 14% found once; its top ten account for over 13%. Trimming pared 4 bases from V and 7 bases from J, leaving 17 bases between. This CDR3 contains 14 residues. The germline V gene has CDR1 SGHDT and CDR2 YYEEEE. This clonotype was observed a handful of times. What it binds is unknown. The V call is TRBV5-6, the J call TRBJ1-2, with D tentatively TRBD1 (6 bases). Sequenced here: PBMCs, sampled on the day of the yellow fever booster vaccination. This receptor was obtained from a man aged 30-40 years who received the YFV17D yellow fever vaccine. CDR3 DNA sequence: TGTGCCAGCAGCCCCAAAGGACAGCCCTTTGGCTACACCTTC. Translating gives CASSPKGQPFGYTF.